A selection of T cell receptor beta chains follows, all from one sample in a study of identical twins. TCRdb re-called the 5' RACE reads through MiXCR, storing one row per CDR3 protein. The table shows hundreds of thousands of distinct CDR3 sequences, with around 8.3% occurring only once. The same sample was also studied in work on yellow fever vaccine responses in identical twins.

Sequenced: PBMCs. These receptors all stem from a woman between 18 and 30 years old in good health. The CDR3 runs from the conserved cysteine through the conserved F or W. Each record gives: V gene, D gene, clone size, J gene, CDR3 protein, CDR3 DNA. D genes are given only for firm matches. The size of a clone is reported for some rows only, either as once, few or many, or as a class for expanded clones.

TRBV7-2,.,many,TRBJ2-5,CASSSKLVETQYF,TGTGCCAGCAGCTCCAAATTAGTGGAGACCCAGTACTTC
TRBV15,TRBD2,few,TRBJ2-3,CATSRVFAGGNTDTQYF,TGTGCCACCAGCAGAGTCTTTGCGGGGGGGAACACAGATACGCAGTATTTT
TRBV12-3/TRBV12-4,TRBD2,.,TRBJ2-3,CASSPVAGWGSTDTQYF,TGTGCCAGCAGTCCTGTAGCGGGGTGGGGGTCCACAGATACGCAGTATTTT
TRBV11-2,TRBD2,.,TRBJ2-7,CASSLDQVIAGGPYEQYF,TGTGCCAGCAGCTTAGATCAGGTCATAGCGGGAGGGCCCTACGAGCAGTACTTC
TRBV3-1,.,few,TRBJ2-6,CASSLWGSGANVLTF,TGTGCCAGCAGCCTTTGGGGTTCTGGGGCCAACGTCCTGACTTTC
TRBV27,.,few,TRBJ1-5,CASARSGESQHF,TGTGCCAGCGCTCGGTCAGGGGAGTCCCAGCATTTT
TRBV28,TRBD1,few,TRBJ2-5,CASSYPRGPQETQYF,TGTGCCAGCAGTTACCCCAGGGGGCCCCAAGAGACCCAGTACTTC
TRBV5-4,TRBD1,many,TRBJ2-2,CASSLDRGRTGELFF,TGTGCCAGCAGCTTAGATAGGGGGCGGACCGGGGAGCTGTTTTTT
TRBV7-8,.,few,TRBJ2-3,CASSLAPATQYF,TGTGCCAGCAGCTTAGCCCCTGCTACGCAGTATTTT
TRBV27,TRBD1,.,TRBJ2-3,CASSLSPRQGSTDTQYF,TGTGCCAGCAGTTTATCCCCCCGACAGGGGAGCACAGATACGCAGTATTTT
TRBV29-1,TRBD1,.,TRBJ2-7,CSVVGGQGYEQYF,TGCAGCGTTGTGGGAGGACAGGGCTACGAGCAGTACTTC
TRBV5-4,.,many,TRBJ1-1,CASGADINTEAFF,TGTGCCAGCGGGGCAGACATTAACACTGAAGCTTTCTTT
TRBV11-2,TRBD1,few,TRBJ1-2,CASSPDGTVGYGYTF,TGTGCCAGCAGCCCTGACGGGACAGTTGGCTATGGCTACACCTTC
TRBV6-1,.,many,TRBJ2-1,CASSEAAGSYNEQFF,TGTGCCAGCAGTGAAGCGGCAGGCTCCTACAATGAGCAGTTCTTC
TRBV12-3/TRBV12-4,.,few,TRBJ2-1,CASNRAGTGGNNEQFF,TGTGCCAGCAATCGAGCCGGGACTGGCGGCAACAATGAGCAGTTCTTC
TRBV27,TRBD1,.,TRBJ2-3,CASSSDRGLTDTQYF,TGTGCCAGCAGTTCGGACAGGGGGCTCACAGATACGCAGTATTTT
TRBV12-3/TRBV12-4,TRBD1,.,TRBJ2-1,CASSLGQGVGRSYNEQFF,TGTGCCAGCAGTTTAGGTCAGGGGGTGGGAAGGTCCTACAATGAGCAGTTCTTC
TRBV20-1,.,.,TRBJ2-3,CSAPDRRGSTDTQYF,TGCAGTGCCCCCGACCGACGGGGGAGCACAGATACGCAGTATTTT
TRBV4-1,.,few,TRBJ2-1,CASSQLPPAQLIGGEQFF,TGCGCCAGCAGCCAATTACCGCCGGCACAGCTGATTGGGGGTGAGCAGTTCTTC
TRBV5-1,TRBD2,.,TRBJ2-1,CASSLAVGLAGGFF,TGCGCCAGCAGCTTGGCCGTCGGACTAGCGGGGGGGTTCTTC
TRBV12-3/TRBV12-4,.,few,TRBJ2-1,CASTEDTYNEQFF,TGTGCCAGCACGGAGGACACCTACAATGAGCAGTTCTTC
TRBV7-2,TRBD2,few,TRBJ2-1,CASSPLTSGRVFGEQFF,TGTGCCAGCAGCCCCTTGACTAGCGGGAGGGTTTTTGGTGAGCAGTTCTTC
TRBV7-2,TRBD2,many,TRBJ2-3,CASSTVGSGSGTDTQYF,TGTGCCAGCAGTACAGTGGGTAGCGGGAGCGGCACAGATACGCAGTATTTT
TRBV10-2,.,few,TRBJ2-2,CANRDSNTGELFF,TGCGCCAACCGGGACTCAAACACCGGGGAGCTGTTTTTT
TRBV29-1,TRBD2,many,TRBJ2-7,CSVGGGGGSYEQYF,TGCAGCGTTGGAGGCGGGGGTGGGTCCTACGAGCAGTACTTC
TRBV27,.,few,TRBJ2-7,CASSLQGSVREQYF,TGTGCCAGCAGTTTGCAGGGTAGTGTGAGGGAGCAGTACTTC
TRBV29-1,.,many,TRBJ1-5,CSVRAASDQPQHF,TGCAGCGTCAGGGCAGCCTCGGATCAGCCCCAGCATTTT
TRBV5-1,.,few,TRBJ1-6,CASSLDDSANSPLHF,TGCGCCAGCAGCTTGGACGACAGTGCTAATTCACCCCTCCACTTT
TRBV7-9,.,many,TRBJ2-3,CASSLGHGLSQDTQYF,TGTGCCAGCAGCCTCGGACACGGTTTGTCTCAAGATACGCAGTATTTT
TRBV5-1,.,few,TRBJ2-3,CASSLEQGKVTDTQYF,TGCGCCAGCAGCTTGGAACAGGGCAAGGTAACAGATACGCAGTATTTT
TRBV11-2,.,.,TRBJ2-5,CASNLRFGLSDRETQYF,TGTGCCAGCAACTTAAGGTTCGGGCTAAGCGACCGGGAGACCCAGTACTTC
TRBV20-1,TRBD2,.,TRBJ2-5,CSARDATSPQETQYF,TGCAGTGCTAGAGATGCGACTAGCCCCCAAGAGACCCAGTACTTC
TRBV15,.,many,TRBJ1-5,CATAEAGLQYQPQHF,TGTGCCACCGCCGAAGCAGGACTTCAGTACCAGCCCCAGCATTTT
TRBV27,.,few,TRBJ2-7,CASSARGLTGEQYF,TGTGCCAGCAGTGCCCGGGGACTCACGGGGGAGCAGTACTTC
TRBV12-3/TRBV12-4,TRBD2,few,TRBJ2-1,CASSLRLAGGISSYNEQFF,TGTGCCAGCAGTTTACGACTAGCGGGGGGGATTTCCTCCTACAATGAGCAGTTCTTC
TRBV2,.,.,TRBJ2-2,CASSNDLGGELFF,TGTGCCAGCAGCAATGACTTGGGGGGGGAGCTGTTTTTT
TRBV25-1,.,few,TRBJ1-2,CASSGEGYGYTF,TGTGCCAGCAGTGGAGAGGGGTACGGCTACACCTTC
TRBV20-1,TRBD2,few,TRBJ2-7,CSASSPLAGVEQYF,TGCAGTGCTAGTTCTCCACTAGCGGGAGTTGAGCAGTACTTC
TRBV12-3/TRBV12-4,.,few,TRBJ2-3,CASSPRQGASTDTQYF,TGTGCCAGCAGTCCACGCCAAGGGGCTAGCACAGATACGCAGTATTTT
TRBV24-1,.,.,TRBJ2-1,CATSDLGVGGGYNEQFF,TGTGCCACCAGTGATTTGGGGGTAGGGGGTGGCTACAATGAGCAGTTCTTC
TRBV12-3/TRBV12-4,TRBD2,many,TRBJ2-7,CASRKEAGGPSEQYF,TGTGCCAGCAGGAAAGAAGCGGGGGGGCCGTCCGAGCAGTACTTC
TRBV12-3/TRBV12-4,TRBD1,.,TRBJ1-6,CASSIQGANYSPLHF,TGTGCCAGCAGCATCCAGGGGGCGAACTATTCACCCCTCCACTTT
TRBV9,TRBD2,few,TRBJ2-1,CASSVVSGSEQFF,TGTGCCAGCAGCGTAGTTAGCGGGAGCGAGCAGTTCTTC
TRBV7-9,.,few,TRBJ2-7,CASSPVGDEQYF,TGTGCCAGCAGCCCCGTGGGGGACGAGCAGTACTTC
TRBV28,.,many,TRBJ1-6,CASSLEGITNSPLHF,TGTGCCAGCAGTTTAGAGGGGATTACCAATTCACCCCTCCACTTT
TRBV29-1,TRBD2,many,TRBJ2-3,CSVEGLANTDTQYF,TGCAGCGTTGAGGGACTAGCGAACACAGATACGCAGTATTTT
TRBV10-3,TRBD2,few,TRBJ2-3,CAISESGGGRTDTQYF,TGTGCCATCAGTGAGTCCGGCGGCGGGAGAACAGATACGCAGTATTTT
TRBV7-2,TRBD2,few,TRBJ2-3,CASSPKTSGRGPDTQYF,TGTGCCAGCAGCCCGAAGACTAGCGGGAGGGGCCCAGATACGCAGTATTTT
TRBV4-3,.,few,TRBJ2-1,CASSQVAGAKVFF,TGCGCCAGCAGCCAAGTCGCAGGGGCTAAGGTTTTCTTC
TRBV5-6,.,many,TRBJ1-1,CASSFGEYTEAFF,TGTGCCAGCAGCTTCGGGGAGTACACTGAAGCTTTCTTT
TRBV18,TRBD1,few,TRBJ2-1,CASSPGMRTGDNEQFF,TGTGCCAGCTCACCAGGGATGCGGACAGGAGACAATGAGCAGTTCTTC
TRBV5-4,.,many,TRBJ2-1,CASSMTRNEQFF,TGTGCCAGCAGCATGACTAGGAATGAGCAGTTCTTC
TRBV5-1,.,.,TRBJ1-1,CASSSDTGTEAFF,TGCGCCAGCAGCTCCGACACGGGAACTGAAGCTTTCTTT
TRBV20-1,TRBD2,few,TRBJ2-7,CSAGGRWNYEQYF,TGCAGTGCAGGCGGGAGATGGAACTACGAGCAGTACTTC
TRBV5-5,TRBD2,many,TRBJ2-1,CASTHRTSVDEQFF,TGTGCCAGCACCCACCGGACTAGCGTAGATGAGCAGTTCTTC
TRBV29-1,.,many,TRBJ1-2,CSVESQIAYGYTF,TGCAGCGTTGAATCCCAGATAGCTTATGGCTACACCTTC
TRBV3-1,TRBD2,few,TRBJ2-1,CASSQSPLLAGVNEQFF,TGTGCCAGCAGCCAAAGCCCCTTATTAGCGGGGGTCAATGAGCAGTTCTTC
TRBV20-1,TRBD1,few,TRBJ2-5,CSAATKWGQTKETQYF,TGCAGTGCCGCAACGAAGTGGGGACAGACAAAAGAGACCCAGTACTTC
TRBV3-1,.,.,TRBJ2-4,CASRGGQQNIQYF,TGTGCCAGCAGGGGGGGACAACAAAACATTCAGTACTTC
TRBV10-3,TRBD1,.,TRBJ2-3,CAIRQGASTDTQYF,TGTGCCATACGACAGGGGGCGAGCACAGATACGCAGTATTTT